The 15 T cell receptor beta chains in this list originate from one sample, sequenced in a study of shared T cell receptors in the human thymus. Using immunoSEQ multiplex PCR, the repertoire was profiled, and TCRdb retains in-frame clones only, with some absent. The profile shows some 640,000 clones, around 87% of them singletons. This sample also appeared in a second study, on human thymus T cells.

The sequencing input was thymocytes. The receptors derive from a boy less than two years old with a congenital heart defect.

V gene TRBV13 combines with J gene TRBJ2-3, with 10 bases identical to TRBD2. Losses at the gene ends were 3 bases for V and 1 base for J; bases not matched to a gene: 4. The CDR3 is 16 amino acids. Germline-derived CDR1 and CDR2 are PRHDT and FYEKMQ (reference sequence). The CDR3 protein is CASSFKRGGRTDTQYF. CDR3 nucleotide sequence: TGTGCCAGCAGCTTCAAGCGGGGGGGACGCACAGATACGCAGTATTTT.

The V and J genes are TRBV5-1 and TRBJ2-3; 12 bases match TRBD2. This CDR3 comprises 15 residues. CDR1 is SGHRS and CDR2 is YFSETQ in the germline V gene. After removal of 4 bases from V and 8 bases from J, the junction contained 8 bases not matched to a gene. DNA of the CDR3: TGCGCCAGCAGCCCTACTAGCGGGGGGCCGGGTACGCAGTATTTT. Translation gives CASSPTSGGPGTQYF.

A remark on this clone: The same CDR3 arises from other DNA sequences in this sample as well. V is TRBV7-2 and J is TRBJ2-5; D is ambiguous. The CDR3 consists of 12 residues. V lost 2 bases and J 3 bases, leaving 4 bases between the germline ends. Germline CDR1 is SGHTA and CDR2 is FQGNSA. The CDR3 DNA sequence: TGTGCCAGCAGCTTACGTGAAGAGACCCAGTACTTC. Its protein product is CASSLREETQYF. The whole variable domain, filled in from reference TRBV7-2 and TRBJ2-5, reads GAGVSQSPSNKVTEKGKDVELRCDPISGHTALYWYRQSLGQGLEFLIYFQGNSAPDKSGLPSDRFSAERTGGSVSTLTIQRTQQEDSAVYLCASSLREETQYFGPGTRLLVL.

The chain couples TRBV29-1 to TRBJ2-1; TRBD2 agrees at 10 bases. The V and J ends lost 5 bases and 6 bases, in that order; junction bases with no gene match: 7. The CDR3 covers 14 residues. Germline CDR1 reads SQVTM; CDR2 reads ANQGSEA. The CDR3 spells CSVLAGESSNEQFF. The CDR3 coding sequence is TGCAGCGTTCTAGCGGGAGAGTCTTCCAATGAGCAGTTCTTC.

The chain is built from TRBV25-1 and TRBJ2-1, with TRBD2 matching 7 bases. Unmatched junction bases numbered 11, after V lost 6 bases and J lost 3 bases. The CDR3 is made up of 16 amino acids. Germline V CDR1 and CDR2: MGHDK, SYGVNS. CDR3 DNA sequence: TGTGCCAGCAGAGGTCCCGTGACTAGCAGCTACAATGAGCAGTTCTTC. Translating gives CASRGPVTSSYNEQFF. The full variable domain, with the rest looked up from reference TRBV25-1 and TRBJ2-1, is EADIYQTPRYLVIGTGKKITLECSQTMGHDKMYWYQQDPGMELHLIHYSYGVNSTEKGDLSSESTVSRIRTEHFPLTLESARPSHTSQYLCASRGPVTSSYNEQFFGPGTRLTVL.

The V gene is TRBV5-4, the J gene TRBJ1-1; D not certain. The CDR3 has 15 residues. CDR1 and CDR2 from the germline V gene are SGHNT and YYREEE (reference sequence). Trimming shortened V by 4 bases and J by 0 bases, and 13 bases separated the two germline ends. Written as DNA, the CDR3 is TGTGCCAGCAGCGACACCGGCCCCATGAACACTGAAGCTTTCTTT. It codes for CASSDTGPMNTEAFF.

V gene TRBV28 combines with J gene TRBJ1-1, with D possibly being TRBD1 (5 bases). The CDR3 is 14 amino acids. The germline V gene encodes CDR1 MDHEN and CDR2 SYDVKM. Deletions cut 4 bases from V and 0 bases from J, with 9 bases between. CDR3 nucleotides: TGTGCCAGCAGTTCGCGGGGGGTGAACACTGAAGCTTTCTTT. Protein product: CASSSRGVNTEAFF.

The chain joins TRBV5-6 to TRBJ1-6; 7 bases line up with TRBD1. CDR1 is SGHDT and CDR2 is YYEEEE in the germline V gene. Trimming removed 3 bases from V and 7 bases from J; junction bases left unmatched: 7. This CDR3 spans 15 amino acids. CDR3 DNA: TGTGCCAGCAGCTACCGGACAGGCCGCAATTCACCCCTCCACTTT. Protein sequence: CASSYRTGRNSPLHF.

The chain couples TRBV5-8 to TRBJ2-7; 13 nucleotides agree with TRBD2. From germline, CDR1 is SGHTS and CDR2 YDEGEE. This CDR3 has 16 amino acids. V was pared by 4 bases and J by 4 bases, with 8 bases of the junction left unmatched. CDR3 protein: CASSPGLAGSHYEQYF. CDR3 bases: TGTGCCAGCAGCCCGGGACTAGCGGGATCCCATTACGAGCAGTACTTC.

V is TRBV7-9 and J is TRBJ1-1; maybe TRBD1 (5 bases). This CDR3 has 16 amino acids. From germline, CDR1 is SEHNR and CDR2 FQNEAQ (reference sequence). V lost 3 bases and J 5 bases, leaving 19 bases between the germline ends. CDR3 coding DNA: TGTGCCAGCAGCTTGGCATTTTGGGGGGAAGGTACTGAAGCTTTCTTT. Translating gives CASSLAFWGEGTEAFF.

The chain recombines TRBV12-5 with TRBJ2-5, with 10 positions matching TRBD1. V was clipped by 2 bases and J by 5 bases; unmatched bases: 8. This CDR3 contains 16 residues. Germline-derived CDR1 and CDR2 are LGHNT and FRNRAP. CDR3 protein: CASGLFTGTGAETQYF. The CDR3 DNA reads as TGTGCTAGTGGTTTGTTCACCGGGACAGGGGCCGAGACCCAGTACTTC.

This chain uses TRBV27 with TRBJ1-4; 8 nucleotides match TRBD1. CDR1 and CDR2 (germline): MNHEY, SMNVEV (reference sequence). CDR3 length: 17 amino acids. J lost 0 bases, V lost 4 bases, and 7 bases had no gene match. The CDR3 sequence is CASSSPGTGATNEKLFF. In nucleotides, the CDR3 is TGTGCCAGCAGTTCTCCCGGGACAGGAGCAACTAATGAAAAACTGTTTTTT.

V usage is TRBV28 and J usage is TRBJ1-2; 7 positions agree with TRBD1. Trimming removed 5 bases from V and 6 bases from J; junction bases left unmatched: 15. The CDR3 extends over 16 amino acids. CDR1 MDHEN and CDR2 SYDVKM come from the germline V gene. CDR3 DNA sequence: TGTGCCAGCAGTCTTCCAGGACAGGCGGAGGGGGATGGCTACACCTTC. This encodes CASSLPGQAEGDGYTF.

The chain uses TRBV29-1 and TRBJ2-3, with a weak D call TRBD2 (5 bases). The V gene's germline CDR1 is SQVTM and CDR2 ANQGSEA. V was cut by 0 bases and J by 1 base, with 14 bases left in between. The CDR3 spans 16 residues. In DNA, the CDR3 is TGCAGCGTTGAAGATCCGGCCGGGAAGGGCACAGATACGCAGTATTTT. Its translation: CSVEDPAGKGTDTQYF.

The chain recombines TRBV7-3 with TRBJ1-1, with TRBD1 matching 7 bases. Germline V gene lookup returns CDR1 SGHTA and CDR2 FQGTGA. The CDR3 sequence is 14 residues long. V shed 6 bases, J shed 5 bases, and the junction held 9 bases outside the gene matches. Here the CDR3 DNA reads TGTGCCAGCAGATCAGGGCAGGGGGAGACTGAAGCTTTCTTT. Translated: CASRSGQGETEAFF.